This entry concerns a single T cell receptor beta chain. The antigen it recognizes is unknown. Nothing much larger sits one base from this clone, and base qualities are not available. V was cut back by 4 bases and J by 0 bases, leaving a gap of 9 bases between them. The cysteine opens and the phenylalanine closes a CDR3 of 15 amino acids. The sequence is cut down to CDR3 DNA, 45 bases in frame from base 1. For CDR1 and CDR2, the germline V gene lists ENHRY and SYGVKD. The data stem from a study of blood T cells in healthy people across ages (dated by TCRdb to the mid-2010s). About the study as a whole: In model experiments, template switching captured about one uniquely barcoded TCR beta cDNA molecule for every two T cells. Using deep sequencing normalized with unique cDNA molecular identifiers, the study measured how TCR beta repertoire diversity changes with age. To avoid experimental bias, donors of different ages were spread randomly across the sequencing lanes. The donors were divided into four age groups: young (average approximately 17 years), middle-aged (around 41), aged (around 67) and long-lived (approximately 74). Using the same blood draw, the study looked at two additional independent replicas of 1 million unique cDNA reads for two donors, one aged 18 to 29 and the other aged 80 or older.

On the study overall, not on this receptor specifically: Because donor CMV infection status was unknown, age-related changes in expanded clonotypes were potentially confounded. Observed TCR beta diversity per million T cells fell roughly linearly with age, and a significant reduction was already apparent by age approximately 40. Bulk unsorted PBMC profiling prevented conclusive comparison of naive and antigen-experienced compartments. Total diversity estimates from one million sequenced T cells were considered lower bounds and underestimates. The long-lived group showed more naive CD4+ T cells, fewer expanded clones and increased TCR diversity than the aged group, suggesting age selection. A strong correlation was found between observed TCR beta diversity and the percentage of naive T cells measured by flow cytometry.

The method was 5' RACE. Sequencing took place on an Illumina HiSeq 2500. The second PCR ran for roughly 7 to 11 cycles and used a J-beta primer mix along with a sample-barcoded 5' primer. A template-switch 5' adaptor carrying 12 random nucleotides introduced a unique molecular identifier onto each TCR beta cDNA molecule. Each sample yielded at least 2.5 million CDR3-containing paired-end reads. The Mint cDNA synthesis kit, primed by a TRBC-specific oligonucleotide, was used to synthesize first-strand cDNA from all RNA. After uracil-DNA glycosylase treatment, a first 18-cycle PCR used universal primers M1SS and BC2_uni_R on all cDNA. As for the original processing: Each sample was normalized by randomly selecting 1 million high-quality reads, each carrying a distinct molecular identifier. Instead of being binned into consensus sequences, reads with shared molecular identifiers were discarded. MiTCR, set to a Q25 quality threshold and the strictest error-elimination algorithm, was used for CDR3 identification, clonotype clustering and error correction. A nonparametric unseen species model with Euler transformation was used to estimate a lower bound on total TCR beta diversity. The public reads were run again by TCRdb, first through fastp at Q25 and then through MiXCR, and only productive beta chains were kept. A single entry per CDR3 protein holds the most common genes and DNA from its merged rows. V and J calls and clone size were set by TCRdb, not the authors. This sample gives 850,000 to 1,100,000 distinct CDR3 sequences in total; 35% to 40% of them show up just once. The top ten hold about 12% of the sample.

Donors were a few dozen systemically healthy Caucasian individuals from Russia aged roughly 6 to 100 years. Each donor gave roughly 11 milliliters of peripheral blood, drawn into EDTA-treated Vacutainer tubes. Ficoll-Paque density-gradient centrifugation was used to isolate PBMCs, with at least 6 million obtained per sample. Trizol reagent was used to extract total RNA from PBMCs, with at least 6 micrograms per sample. For every donor, an aliquot of PBMCs went through flow cytometry to measure the percentages of naive CD45RAhigh/CD27high T cells. This receptor was identified in a man aged 18-30 years in good health. This sequence uses TRBV10-3 and TRBJ1-4, with a tentative D gene TRBD1 over 5 matching bases. The sequenced sample consisted of blood. In nucleotides, the sequence is TGTGCCATCAGTGGGGGGGTTGCAACTAATGAAAAACTGTTTTTT. Its protein product is CAISGGVATNEKLFF.